This TCR beta chain was found in a study of blood T cell repertoires in COVID-19. Study at large: Acute and convalescent COVID-19 samples came from the United States, Italy and Spain. T cells, B-cell-depleted T cells, or PBMCs supplied cDNA or gDNA.

Per the study methods: Quantification of nucleated cells was approximated via reference gene primer amplification. The method was immunoSEQ multiplex PCR; TCRdb's version includes in-frame clones alone and lacks a portion of them. That table supplies the V and J calls and clone size; D and trimming were determined from the DNA. Here the sample spans about 160,000 clones, over 80% being singletons. Germline V gene lookup returns CDR1 SGHDT and CDR2 YYEEEE. The CDR3 has 14 residues. The ends were cut back, 0 bases at V and 3 bases at J, with 9 bases in the middle. The sample consisted of peripheral blood. The TCR sequence derives from a woman aged 80 or over with active or convalescent COVID-19. This rearrangement joins TRBV5-6 to TRBJ1-2; no definite D call. The CDR3 sequence: CASSLEAGHYGYTF. CDR3 nucleotide sequence: TGTGCCAGCAGCTTGGAGGCAGGCCACTATGGCTACACCTTC.